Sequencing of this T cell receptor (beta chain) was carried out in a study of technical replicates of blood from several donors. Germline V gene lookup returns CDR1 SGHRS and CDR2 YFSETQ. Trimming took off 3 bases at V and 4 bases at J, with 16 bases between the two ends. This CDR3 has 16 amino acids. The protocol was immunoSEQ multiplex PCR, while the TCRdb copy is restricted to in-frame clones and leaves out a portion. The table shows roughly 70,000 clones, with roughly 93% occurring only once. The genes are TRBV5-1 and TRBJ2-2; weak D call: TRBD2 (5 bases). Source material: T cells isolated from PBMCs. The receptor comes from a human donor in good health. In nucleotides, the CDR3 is TGCGCCAGCAGCTCGAATCCCGGACTGGGCACCGGGGAGCTGTTTTTT. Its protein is CASSSNPGLGTGELFF.